Included here is one T cell receptor (beta chain) sequence, with context. These data come from a study of control samples from healthy donors and cancer patients. The CDR3 is 15 amino acids. Germline V gives CDR1 SEHNR, CDR2 FQNEAQ (reference sequence). V dropped 6 bases and J dropped 4; count of bases not matched to a gene: 7. The table came from immunoSEQ multiplex PCR; TCRdb's copy has only in-frame clones and leaves some out. Of roughly 180,000 clones listed, 80% to 95% were seen once; the top ten hold 4.1%. This TCR was sampled from a woman aged 55 to 70 in good health. The chain couples TRBV7-9 to TRBJ1-2, with 11 positions matching TRBD1. Material: blood. The chain's CDR3 is CASRRPGQGGYGYTF. The CDR3 region has the DNA TGTGCCAGCAGGCGACCGGGACAGGGGGGCTATGGCTACACCTTC.